This TCR beta chain was recovered during a study of blood T cell repertoires in COVID-19. Study at large: The study drew acute and convalescent COVID-19 samples from the United States, Italy and Spain. Sample material is recorded as cDNA or gDNA derived from T cells, B-cell-depleted T cells, or PBMCs.

Germline CDR1 and CDR2: MNHNY and SVGAGI (reference sequence). There are 15 residues in the CDR3. The junction had 7 bases not matched to a gene; V was cut back by 5 bases and J by 3 bases. Per the study methods: How many nucleated cells were present was estimated from reference gene primer amplification. Profiling relied on immunoSEQ multiplex PCR, and the TCRdb table lists in-frame clones only, not all of them. That table supplies the V and J calls and clone size; D and trimming were determined from the DNA. The sample includes under 400,000 clones, around 87% of them seen just once. The material sequenced was PBMCs or T cells enriched from blood (not recorded which). The V call is TRBV6-6, the J call TRBJ1-5; 7 bases agree with TRBD1. This receptor was identified in a man aged 35-49 years in a cohort exposed to, infected with or recovered from COVID-19 (not recorded which). The CDR3 here is CASSKPGQNNQPQHF. The CDR3 bases are TGTGCCAGCAGTAAACCGGGACAGAACAATCAGCCCCAGCATTTT.